The 15 T cell receptor beta chains below come from one sample, sequenced in a study of blood T cell repertoires in COVID-19. Sequencing was performed with immunoSEQ multiplex PCR; in TCRdb, only in-frame clones are kept and a portion is missing. The table includes about 77,000 clones, about 87% detected once. What was sequenced was peripheral blood. Receptors originate from a woman of 80 years or more with acute or convalescent COVID-19.

The chain recombines TRBV12-3 or TRBV12-4 with TRBJ1-1; TRBD1 agrees at 8 bases. This CDR3 contains 13 residues. Trimming at V came to 6 bases and at J to 10 bases, leaving 10 bases not matched to a gene. The CDR3: CASSRNRGEVAFF. CDR3 in DNA: TGTGCCAGCAGCAGGAACAGGGGGGAGGTAGCTTTCTTT.

The CDR3 sequence: CASSQETSGGWEQYF. Here the CDR3 DNA reads TGCGCCAGCAGCCAAGAGACTAGCGGGGGGTGGGAGCAGTACTTC. The genes are TRBV4-3 and TRBJ2-7; 13 bases agree with TRBD2. This CDR3 is 15 amino acids long. The V and J ends lost 0 bases and 7 bases, in that order; junction bases with no gene match: 3. Per the germline V gene, CDR1 is LGHNA and CDR2 is YSLEER.

This chain connects TRBV11-2 to TRBJ2-1, with D unclear. V dropped 2 bases and J dropped 0 bases, with 8 bases sitting between them. The CDR3 consists of 15 residues. Germline CDR1 and CDR2: SGHAT and FQNNGV. The CDR3 protein is CASSLTVSSYNEQFF. The CDR3 DNA reads as TGTGCCAGCAGCTTAACAGTCAGCTCCTACAATGAGCAGTTCTTC.

A note on this clone: Compared with germline, one end of the junction differs, possibly owing to a read error. The V and J genes are TRBV7-7 and TRBJ2-1; D call uncertain. The CDR3 spans 15 residues. The germline V gene has CDR1 SSHAT and CDR2 FNYEAQ (reference sequence). This CDR3 reads CASSPQVVSYNEQFF. DNA of the CDR3: TGTGCTAGCAGCCCCCAGGTCGTTTCCTACAATGAGCAGTTCTTC.

CDR3 nucleotide sequence: TGTGCCAGCAGCCAAAATCGGGAAAAACTGTTTTTT. Protein sequence: CASSQNREKLFF. The chain employs TRBV3-1 (or the pseudogene TRBV3-2) and TRBJ1-4, with D unclear. V lost 2 bases and J lost 8, with 6 bases in between. Germline-derived CDR1 and CDR2 are LGHDT and YNNKEL (reference sequence). The CDR3 loop spans 12 amino acids.

This chain joins TRBV7-6 and TRBJ2-5; 8 bases match TRBD2. CDR1 and CDR2 from the germline V gene are SGHVS and FNYEAQ. Unmatched junction bases numbered 10, after V lost 3 bases and J lost 4 bases. The CDR3 is 16 amino acids. In DNA, the CDR3 is TGTGCCAGCAGCTTCGGTGGTGGCGGGAGGTCAGAGACCCAGTACTTC. Protein: CASSFGGGGRSETQYF.

This sequence joins TRBV6-5 and TRBJ2-7; 8 bases line up with TRBD1. The CDR3 extends over 12 amino acids. Germline lookup yields CDR1 MNHEY and CDR2 SVGAGI. V trimming: 5 bases; J trimming: 3 bases; junction bases outside the gene matches: 0. The CDR3 is CASSTGGYEQYF. Written as DNA, the CDR3 is TGTGCCAGCAGTACAGGGGGCTACGAGCAGTACTTC.

The V call is TRBV19, the J call TRBJ1-2; 11 bases fit TRBD1. CDR3 size: 14 residues. Per the germline V gene, CDR1 is LNHDA and CDR2 is SQIVND (reference sequence). J lost 4 bases, V lost 3 bases, and 1 base had no gene match. The CDR3: CASSMDRGLYGYTF. The CDR3 DNA is TGTGCCAGTAGTATGGACAGGGGGCTCTATGGCTACACCTTC.

In its sample, this clone was seen a few times. This rearrangement joins TRBV6-5 to TRBJ1-2; 10 positions agree with TRBD1. The CDR3 is 14 residues long. From germline, CDR1 is MNHEY and CDR2 SVGAGI. After removal of 7 bases from V and 5 bases from J, the junction contained 7 bases not matched to a gene. CDR3 DNA: TGTGCCAGCACCCGGACAGGGGGGAGGTATGGCTACACCTTC. Its translation is CASTRTGGRYGYTF.

This chain uses TRBV2 with TRBJ1-4, with D unclear. Looked up from germline, CDR1 is SNHLY and CDR2 is FYNNEI. V was cut by 2 bases and J by 11 bases, with 15 bases left in between. The CDR3 covers 14 residues. For the CDR3, the DNA is TGTGCCAGCAGTGAAACGGACGGTGGAGGGAAACTGTTTTTT. Translated: CASSETDGGGKLFF. The full variable domain, its missing parts supplied by reference TRBV2 and TRBJ1-4, is EPEVTQTPSHQVTQMGQEVILRCVPISNHLYFYWYRQILGQKVEFLVSFYNNEISEKSEIFDDQFSVERPDGSNFTLKIRSTKLEDSAMYFCASSETDGGGKLFFGSGTQLSVL.

This sequence joins TRBV19 and TRBJ1-3, with D unresolved. Germline CDR1 is LNHDA and CDR2 is SQIVND (reference sequence). The CDR3 runs to 14 residues. Between the trimmed V and J ends, which lost 9 bases and 0 bases, there was a span of 12 bases. CDR3 nucleotide sequence: TGTGCCAGCCGCGACGGGAGCTCTGGAAACACCATATATTTT. This codes for CASRDGSSGNTIYF.

The rearrangement links TRBV25-1 to TRBJ1-1, with D possibly matching TRBD1 (5 bases). V was shortened by 2 bases and J by 4 bases, with 8 bases between the two germline ends. CDR1 is MGHDK, CDR2 SYGVNS, per germline. The CDR3 contains 13 residues. For the CDR3, the DNA is TGTGCCAGCAGTGAAGTAGGGGTCACTGAAGCTTTCTTT. Translated, it gives CASSEVGVTEAFF.

The chain recombines TRBV19 with TRBJ2-1; D not resolved. This CDR3 is built from 13 residues. CDR1 is LNHDA and CDR2 is SQIVND in the germline V gene (reference sequence). V dropped 10 bases and J dropped 0 bases, with 10 bases sitting between them. CDR3 protein: CATLERSYNEQFF. For the CDR3, the DNA is TGTGCCACCCTAGAGCGCTCCTACAATGAGCAGTTCTTC.

V is TRBV2 and J is TRBJ2-7, with 7 positions matching TRBD1. The CDR3 is 13 residues long. From germline, CDR1 is SNHLY and CDR2 FYNNEI. The trim removed 4 bases at V and 3 bases at J, leaving 3 bases unmatched. CDR3 sequence: CASSGDRNYEQYF. In nucleotides, the CDR3 is TGTGCCAGCAGTGGGGACAGAAACTACGAGCAGTACTTC.

The V and J genes are TRBV6-2 or TRBV6-3 and TRBJ2-2; 7 bases map to TRBD2. The J segment lost 6 bases and the V segment lost 2 bases, leaving 6 bases of the junction unmatched. CDR1 is MNHEY and CDR2 is SVGEGT in the germline V gene. The CDR3 consists of 15 residues. The CDR3 region has the DNA TGTGCCAGCAGTTACCGCGGGAGCCGGGCCGGGGAGCTGTTTTTT. Residues: CASSYRGSRAGELFF.